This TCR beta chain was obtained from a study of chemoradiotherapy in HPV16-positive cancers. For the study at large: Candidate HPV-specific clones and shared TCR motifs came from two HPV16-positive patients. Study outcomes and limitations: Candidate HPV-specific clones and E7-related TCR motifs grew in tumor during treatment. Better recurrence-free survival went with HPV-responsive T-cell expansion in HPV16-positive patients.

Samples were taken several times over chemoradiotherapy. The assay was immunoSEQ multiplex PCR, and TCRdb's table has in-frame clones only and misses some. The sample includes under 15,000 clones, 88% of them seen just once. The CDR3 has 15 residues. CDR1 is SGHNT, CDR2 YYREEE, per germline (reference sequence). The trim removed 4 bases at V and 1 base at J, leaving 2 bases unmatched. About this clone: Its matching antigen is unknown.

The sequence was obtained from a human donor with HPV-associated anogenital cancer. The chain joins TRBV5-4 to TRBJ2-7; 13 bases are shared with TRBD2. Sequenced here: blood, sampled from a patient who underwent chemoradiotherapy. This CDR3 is CASSKGLAGSYEQYF. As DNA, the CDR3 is TGTGCCAGCAGCAAGGGACTAGCGGGGTCCTACGAGCAGTACTTC.